This TCR beta chain was documented in a study of blood T cell repertoires in COVID-19. As for the study in general: Researchers got acute and convalescent COVID-19 samples from the United States, Italy and Spain. The analysed material was cDNA or gDNA that came from T cells, B-cell-depleted T cells, or PBMCs.

This clone was seen just once. CDR3 length: 15 amino acids. V dropped 2 bases and J dropped 0 bases, with 5 bases sitting between them. The V gene's germline CDR1 is MGHDK and CDR2 SYGVNS. In the study's own analysis: Researchers report that nucleated cell counts were estimated from reference gene primer amplification. Only in-frame clones appear in the TCRdb table, and some are missing; sequencing was by immunoSEQ multiplex PCR. That table supplies the V and J calls and clone size; D and trimming were determined from the DNA. The profile shows around 220,000 clones, roughly 84% of them singletons. Cohort assignment relied on participant-reported clinical history.

This TCR derives from a woman between 40 and 55 years old who had recovered from COVID-19. The V call is TRBV25-1, the J call TRBJ2-6, with a possible D match to TRBD1 (5 bases). The sample consisted of PBMCs or T cells enriched from blood (not recorded which). The CDR3 nucleotides are TGTGCCAGCAGTGAACAGGGCTCTGGGGCCAACGTCCTGACTTTC. Translated, it gives CASSEQGSGANVLTF.